This TCR beta chain was identified during a study of technical replicates of blood from several donors. TCRdb keeps only in-frame clones here, not all; method: immunoSEQ multiplex PCR. The sample carries approximately 93,000 clones, 94% recorded once. CDR1 is SNHLY, CDR2 FYNNEI, per germline. This CDR3 is 16 amino acids long. V was pared by 5 bases and J by 2 bases, with 10 bases of the junction left unmatched. J is TRBJ2-3 and V is TRBV2, with 7 bases fitting TRBD1. The clonotype originates from a human donor in good health. The sequencing input was T cells isolated from PBMCs. The CDR3 reads CASSRQGVFDTDTQYF. Here the CDR3 DNA reads TGTGCCAGCAGTAGACAGGGAGTGTTCGACACAGATACGCAGTATTTT. The full variable domain, rest sourced from reference TRBV2 and TRBJ2-3, is EPEVTQTPSHQVTQMGQEVILRCVPISNHLYFYWYRQILGQKVEFLVSFYNNEISEKSEIFDDQFSVERPDGSNFTLKIRSTKLEDSAMYFCASSRQGVFDTDTQYFGPGTRLTVL.